This entry lists 6 T cell receptor beta chains sequenced from one sample in a study of technical replicates of blood from a few donors. Produced via immunoSEQ multiplex PCR; TCRdb's table is partial and in-frame only. The table has about 80,000 clones, 91% seen once. The sample was T cells isolated from PBMCs. These receptors were collected from a human donor in good health.

The rearrangement links TRBV7-2 to TRBJ1-2, with 7 nucleotides matching TRBD1. The germline CDR1 and CDR2 sequences are SGHTA and FQGNSA. Trimming cost V 3 bases and J 5 bases; bases outside gene matches: 15. This CDR3 contains 17 residues. The CDR3 nucleotides are TGTGCCAGCAGCTTCCCTTTGGGACAGAAAAAGGGGTATGGCTACACCTTC. Its protein product is CASSFPLGQKKGYGYTF.

The V and J genes are TRBV6-5 and TRBJ2-2; 10 positions match TRBD2. The CDR3 runs 14 residues. The germline CDR1 and CDR2 sequences are MNHEY and SVGAGI. The V gene end was trimmed by 5 bases and the J gene end by 5 bases; junction bases not matched to a gene: 2. The CDR3, as DNA: TGTGCCAGCAGTAGCGGGAGGGCAACCGGGGAGCTGTTTTTT. Protein: CASSSGRATGELFF.

This chain uses TRBV28 with TRBJ1-5; TRBD1 matches 11 bases. Trimming removed 3 bases from V and 4 bases from J; junction bases left unmatched: 11. Per the germline V gene, CDR1 is MDHEN and CDR2 is SYDVKM. The CDR3 covers 18 residues. CDR3 bases: TGTGCCAGCAGTTTTGGTGGGGACAGGGGGAAAGGTAATCAGCCCCAGCATTTT. This codes for CASSFGGDRGKGNQPQHF.

As DNA, the CDR3 is TGCGCCAGCAGCTTACAGGGCTCTGGGGCCAACGTCCTGACTTTC. Encoded protein: CASSLQGSGANVLTF. This rearrangement joins TRBV5-1 to TRBJ2-6; the D gene is possibly TRBD1 (6 bases). CDR3 size: 15 residues. V lost 2 bases to trimming and J lost 0 bases, with 6 bases between them. Germline V lookup: CDR1 SGHRS, CDR2 YFSETQ.

The rearrangement uses TRBV11-2 and TRBJ1-5; TRBD1 might be the D (6 bases). The CDR3 covers 14 residues. Trimming removed 3 bases from V and 0 bases from J, with 6 bases in between. Germline CDR1 and CDR2: SGHAT and FQNNGV. CDR3 in amino acids: CASSLTGSNQPQHF. The CDR3 DNA follows: TGTGCCAGCAGCTTGACAGGTAGCAATCAGCCCCAGCATTTT.

As for this clone: Other DNA sequences within the sample encode an identical CDR3. The chain carries TRBV19 and TRBJ2-7; weak D call: TRBD2 (5 bases). Germline V lookup: CDR1 LNHDA, CDR2 SQIVND (reference sequence). This CDR3 is 13 amino acids long. Trimming took 1 base from V and 1 from J, leaving 5 bases between them. The CDR3 region is CASSIGGSYEQYF. CDR3 sequence (DNA): TGTGCCAGTAGTATAGGCGGGTCCTACGAGCAGTACTTC.